Reported below is one T cell receptor (beta chain). What antigen it recognizes has not been identified. Base qualities were left out, and no much larger clone turns up one base away. The data were obtained in a study of cytomegalovirus exposure and HLA in healthy donors (dated by TCRdb to about 2017). About the investigation overall: An earlier analysis of 587 of the donors reported about 300 Gb of sequence data and around 100 million unique TCR beta sequences obtained from around 180 million T cells. HLA typing covered class I and class II loci at four-digit resolution. Roughly 300 gigabases of sequencing data and tens of millions of unique TCR sequences were included in an early release covering about 620 HLA-typed donors. Of the 300 to 500 genotyped donors, 75% to 85% were placed in the genetic ancestry cluster associated with self-reported Caucasian donors. Rather than drawing on any new phenotypic data, the later analysis identified candidate immune exposures from TCR beta sequences and the way those sequences occurred across donors. Every repertoire in the discovery cohort had been generated on one and the same sequencing platform. Among roughly 400 genotyped donors of the cohort, an average of roughly 230,000 unique TCR beta nucleotide sequences was sequenced per donor, of which roughly 18% were non-productive. Typing coverage differed by locus: A, B, C, DRB1 and DQB1 were typed in roughly 620-640 donors, DQA1 in 522, DPA1 in approximately 600, and DPB1 in around 490. Because of strong linkage in the cohort, roughly five DR-DQ haplotypes were treated as single units for association and clustering. A later analysis re-examined previously published TCR beta repertoires from about 700 donors and added high-resolution HLA genotyping to investigate patterns of TCR occurrence. To predict cytomegalovirus infection status, the study combined high-throughput TCR immunosequencing, statistical association of individual TCRs with disease status, and machine learning. Donor age, sex, ethnicity and CMV serostatus were compiled alongside the repertoire data. Besides the first cohort of more than 650 subjects, a separate validation cohort made up of roughly 130 different subjects was used. The study aimed to test whether cataloging public T cell receptors could reveal signatures of past pathogen exposure. The study profiled the T cell repertoires of 500 to 800 subjects by immunosequencing and related them to cytomegalovirus serostatus. In a later genetic analysis, genome-wide SNP genotypes for about 55% of the roughly 700 donors were used, and that subset was treated as a discovery cohort. To decide whether each TCR beta V gene segment behaved as functional or pseudogenic, an earlier analysis of 587 of the donors relied on high-throughput TCR beta sequencing.

The cohort comprised some 730 healthy bone marrow donors. Cohort members were all nominally healthy when sampled, although unrecorded immune exposures were likely present. The donor tested CMV seronegative and was one of the 352 seronegative cohort members. A peripheral blood sample was collected from each donor, and TCR beta sequencing was performed on peripheral blood mononuclear cells. The Qiagen DNeasy Blood Extraction Kit was used to extract genomic DNA from the blood cell samples. The CDR3 runs 15 amino acids, cysteine and phenylalanine included. Of all the DNA, just the CDR3 is kept, 45 bases in frame from base 1. V gives up 3 bases and J gives up 4 bases, and the segment between their germline ends measures 16 bases. CDR1 and CDR2 are drawn from the germline V gene (reference sequence): SGHNT, YYREEE. Broad study findings and their caveats: The sequencing pipeline was judged likely to have produced a cluster of highly shared sequence variants as a technical artifact. The earlier analysis of 587 of the donors excluded 15 to 20 rarely observed V segments, including chromosome 9 orphons, because counts were too low. When HLA alleles, especially DR and DQ, strongly co-occurred, TCR associations were difficult to assign to individual alleles. In a later analysis, HLA-associated TCR beta chains were found to be more clonally expanded and to have lower generation probabilities than equally common non-associated chains. Correlated functional status among segregating V segments might reflect linkage disequilibrium, but an unknown experimental factor could not be ruled out. A later analysis found that TCR association rates varied across HLA loci, with DRB1 alleles showing the most associated TCRs and HLA-C alleles the fewest. Sequencing depth was assumed to be roughly uniform across donors in the presence/absence analyses, though that assumption may not hold. A later analysis reported that several top co-occurrence clusters appeared linked to parvovirus B19, influenza, CMV and Epstein-Barr virus. Only TCR beta chains were sequenced in this cohort, and the absence of alpha or paired-chain data limited detectable features. According to the authors, the approach could potentially be generalized to other disease states and immunological phenotypes. The study gave a list of about 160 TCR beta chains associated with cytomegalovirus. Most CMV-associated TCR beta chains appeared to be HLA-restricted in a later analysis, and the HLA associations seemed to be driven largely by CMV exposure. An association between a missense DCLRE1C variant and V-gene and J-gene trimming of TCR beta chains was found in a later genetic analysis and replicated in an independent cohort. The classifier was reported to diagnose cytomegalovirus status with high specificity and sensitivity in both the original cohort and the validation cohort. While some public TCRs were present in many individuals, most TCR sequences turned up only very rarely across donors. Because HLA typing was missing for some donors at each locus, association tests included only the typed subset. In a later analysis, 16,951 TCR beta sequences were associated with specific HLA alleles at a false discovery rate of 0.05. A further reported finding was that TCR beta sequences accurately predicted the HLA-A and HLA-B alleles for most subjects in the first cohort. A later genetic analysis reported fewer N-insertions in productive TCRs among donors in an Asian-associated ancestry cluster than the roughly 700-donor mean. CMV serostatus was the only immune exposure information available for the cohort. In vitro tests confirmed that three of the cytomegalovirus-associated TCR beta chains recognize cytomegalovirus antigens. Some IMGT-functional V segments, including TRBV6-2 and TRBV6-3, could not be distinguished by the 87-base-pair reads and were therefore excluded. Broadly in line with IMGT annotations, most TCR beta V segments showed up in productive rearrangements about 87% or about 30% of the time in an earlier analysis of approximately 640 of the donors.

Libraries were prepared through the immunoSEQ multiplex PCR assay. For the multiplex PCR, a mixture combining 60 forward primers for TCR Vbeta segments and 13 reverse primers for TCR Jbeta segments was used. A multiplex PCR assay on genomic DNA amplified the CDR3 region of rearranged TCR beta genes. Amplified TCR beta libraries were sequenced as 87-base-pair reads on the Illumina HiSeq System. Per the authors' processing: In a later analysis, some 80 million unique TCR beta chains were counted across the 650 to 700 repertoires, and about 10 million of these chains were shared by at least two donors. To remove PCR and sequencing errors, raw reads were error-corrected and collapsed into unique sequences using a nearest-neighbor algorithm that merged closely related sequences. Alignment of CDR3 sequences to IMGT reference sequences was used to assign V, D and J gene segments. Each retained sequence needed at least a six-nucleotide match to both a V gene segment and a J gene segment. A rearrangement counted as productive if the CDR3 had no stop codons and remained in frame with V and J, and every other rearrangement counted as non-productive. Following IMGT convention, CDR3 was defined as the stretch from the second conserved V-encoded cysteine up to the conserved J-encoded phenylalanine. The earlier analysis of around 640 of the donors excluded sequences that lacked an unambiguous match to a single V gene segment. An earlier analysis of about 590 of the donors classified V segments as functional when productive rearrangements were above 56.7% and as segregating when the standard deviation between donors was above 5%. A statistical classification framework was built to diagnose cytomegalovirus status from the catalog of TCR beta chain sequences. In a later analysis, TCR nucleotide sequences were compared against IMGT/GENE-DB human TR gene sequences so that V and J genes could be assigned. Using the TCRdist pipeline, a later analysis assigned CDR3 sequences along with most-parsimonious VDJ recombination scenarios. In a later analysis, each TCR beta chain was defined by its CDR3 amino acid sequence together with its V-gene family, and reads without a unique V-gene family were excluded. To address suspected cross-contamination and a sequencing artifact, a later analysis removed around 600 highly shared, low-generation-probability nucleotide sequences. For each public chain, a later analysis derived a clonal expansion index from normalized ranks of inferred template counts within each repertoire. In a later analysis, generation probabilities were computed with a VDJ recombination model fitted to out-of-frame rearrangements, and the resulting probabilities were checked against IGoR. Hypergeometric tests were used in a later analysis to score TCR-TCR, TCR-HLA and TCR-CMV co-occurrence, with a repertoire-size bias correction applied to the TCR pairs. In a later analysis, false discovery rates were estimated by permuting HLA or CMV assignments 20 times. In a later analysis, co-occurring TCRs were grouped using DBSCAN, and TCRdist sequence similarity was added for clustering within HLA-allele-positive subsets. Repertoires with fewer than 30,000 or more than 120,000 public chains, plus five repertoires with anomalous nucleotide sharing, were excluded from co-occurrence clustering. TCRdb's version of the immuneACCESS table is confined to in-frame rearrangements and falls short of the full clone set. An unresolved V gene accounts for under half of the shortfall where checked; the remainder is of unknown origin. Clonal size and the V and J genes are those of that table, whereas D and trimming came from the DNA. For this sample there are approximately 27,000 clones; 55% to 75% appear just once. Clones ranked in the top ten supply 4.4% of the sample.

The rearranged chain carries TRBV5-4 and TRBJ1-2, with no reliable assignment of the D segment. Sequencing input: PBMCs. The receptor was derived from a woman in her 50s in good health and CMV-seronegative. CDR3 region: CASSSELAGIYGYTF. Here is the DNA: TGTGCCAGCAGCTCCGAACTGGCGGGTATCTATGGCTACACCTTC.